This is a list of T cell receptor beta chains from one sample in a study of human T cells and chemical hapten exposure. TCRdb independently ran MiXCR on the RACE reads; one entry per CDR3 protein. The table has 150,000 or so distinct CDR3 sequences, roughly 15% seen once. Sample: whole blood, taken in connection with sensitization to the hapten diphenylcyclopropenone (DPC). The receptor set was obtained from a woman aged 25-40 years with alopecia areata. Some clones in this sample may be carry-over from other donors' samples. Each CDR3 is given with its conserved first and last residue. D genes are given only for firm matches. The size entry is marked missing in some rows and otherwise reads once, few, many or a size class.

V	J	D	size	CDR3	DNA
TRBV28	TRBJ1-2	.	.	CASSGTINYGYTF	TGTGCCAGCAGCGGGACGATCAACTATGGCTACACCTTC
TRBV7-2	TRBJ1-5	.	few	CASSSGSSINQPQHF	TGTGCCAGCAGCTCCGGGTCTTCTATTAATCAGCCCCAGCATTTT
TRBV7-2	TRBJ2-1	.	many	CASSPGGGLYNEQFF	TGTGCCAGCAGTCCAGGGGGGGGACTTTACAATGAGCAGTTCTTC
TRBV12-3/TRBV12-4	TRBJ2-1	TRBD2	few	CASSSQGTSNNEQFF	TGTGCCAGCAGTTCCCAGGGGACTAGCAATAATGAGCAGTTCTTC
TRBV2	TRBJ1-5	TRBD1	many	CASSEGTGGRRRSNQPQHF	TGTGCCAGCAGTGAAGGGACAGGGGGCCGGAGGAGGAGCAATCAGCCCCAGCATTTT
TRBV2	TRBJ2-2	TRBD1	few	CASNDRGGTGELFF	TGTGCCAGCAATGACAGGGGGGGCACCGGGGAGCTGTTTTTT
TRBV20-1	TRBJ2-1	.	few	CSARRRFSEPPYNEQFF	TGCAGTGCTAGAAGGAGGTTTAGCGAGCCTCCCTACAATGAGCAGTTCTTC
TRBV5-6	TRBJ1-2	.	.	CASSLRDGYYGYTF	TGTGCCAGCAGCTTGAGGGACGGATACTATGGCTACACCTTC
TRBV7-9	TRBJ2-7	TRBD1	many	CASSLATGTGTYEQYF	TGTGCCAGCAGCTTAGCCACGGGGACAGGGACCTACGAGCAGTACTTC
TRBV19	TRBJ1-6	.	.	CASRQMSSYNSPLHF	TGTGCCAGTAGGCAAATGAGCTCCTATAATTCACCCCTCCACTTT
TRBV9	TRBJ1-2	.	few	CASSVVEGPGDYGYTF	TGTGCCAGCAGCGTAGTGGAAGGTCCCGGGGACTATGGCTACACCTTC
TRBV10-3	TRBJ2-7	TRBD2	few	CATALAGGYEQYF	TGTGCCACCGCGCTAGCGGGGGGCTACGAGCAGTACTTC
TRBV7-9	TRBJ1-6	.	few	CASRHHARGSPLHF	TGTGCCAGCCGCCACCACGCTCGGGGGTCACCCCTCCACTTT
TRBV20-1	TRBJ1-1	.	few	CSAPEGGTSRTEAFF	TGCAGTGCCCCCGAGGGGGGCACATCTCGGACTGAAGCTTTCTTT
TRBV2	TRBJ2-7	TRBD2	few	CASSWPTSGRSYYEQYF	TGTGCCAGCAGCTGGCCTACTAGCGGGAGGAGTTATTACGAGCAGTACTTC
TRBV3-1	TRBJ1-1	TRBD1	many	CASSQDLRGIFEAFF	TGTGCCAGCAGCCAAGATCTCAGGGGGATCTTTGAAGCTTTCTTT
TRBV2	TRBJ2-1	TRBD2	.	CASTWGLAGAYNEQFF	TGTGCCAGCACCTGGGGTCTAGCGGGAGCCTACAATGAGCAGTTCTTC
TRBV20-1	TRBJ1-4	.	.	CSARDPSRNEKLFF	TGCAGTGCTAGAGATCCCAGTAGAAATGAAAAACTGTTTTTT
TRBV7-2	TRBJ2-5	.	.	CASSLEAGPRGETQYF	TGTGCCAGCAGCTTAGAGGCAGGCCCCCGGGGGGAGACCCAGTACTTC
TRBV2	TRBJ2-7	TRBD2	.	CASREGLATIGEQYF	TGTGCCAGCAGAGAGGGACTAGCGACCATTGGGGAGCAGTACTTC
TRBV19	TRBJ2-1	.	.	CASSFAGASDEQFF	TGTGCCAGTAGTTTCGCGGGGGCCTCGGATGAGCAGTTCTTC
TRBV20-1	TRBJ2-7	TRBD2	.	CSAGSGKSYEQYF	TGCAGTGCTGGTAGCGGGAAGTCCTACGAGCAGTACTTC
TRBV19	TRBJ1-5	TRBD1	.	CASTSQRGQGGQPQHF	TGTGCCAGTACCTCCCAGCGGGGACAGGGAGGACAGCCCCAGCATTTT
TRBV6-1	TRBJ1-1	.	few	CASSFQLTEAFF	TGTGCCAGCAGTTTTCAGTTAACTGAAGCTTTCTTT
TRBV6-5	TRBJ2-3	.	.	CASSYEMGTLGPQYF	TGTGCCAGCAGTTACGAGATGGGGACGTTGGGTCCGCAGTATTTT
TRBV10-3	TRBJ1-2	.	.	CAISESRDGYTF	TGTGCCATCAGTGAGAGTAGGGATGGCTACACCTTC
TRBV20-1	TRBJ1-5	.	few	CSARDPGVGNQPQHF	TGCAGTGCTAGAGACCCTGGCGTCGGGAATCAGCCCCAGCATTTT
TRBV18	TRBJ2-1	TRBD2	few	CASSRPSSGGNGEQFF	TGTGCCAGCTCACGCCCCTCTAGCGGGGGGAACGGTGAGCAGTTCTTC
TRBV6-6	TRBJ1-4	.	many	CASSPRDGNEKLFF	TGTGCCAGCAGTCCAAGGGACGGGAATGAAAAACTGTTTTTT
TRBV30	TRBJ1-1	.	.	CAWSVKAPEAFF	TGTGCCTGGAGTGTTAAGGCTCCTGAAGCTTTCTTT
TRBV4-3	TRBJ2-7	.	.	CASSLSLRGRLGEQYF	TGCGCCAGCAGCCTGTCGTTGCGCGGCCGACTGGGGGAGCAGTACTTC
TRBV18	TRBJ2-7	.	few	CASSLRGTGLYEQYF	TGTGCCAGCTCACTCCGGGGAACAGGTCTCTACGAGCAGTACTTC
TRBV10-3	TRBJ2-7	TRBD2	few	CAIGVREGDEQYF	TGTGCCATCGGTGTACGGGAGGGGGACGAGCAGTACTTC
TRBV19	TRBJ1-5	TRBD1	.	CASSMGQVSNQPQHF	TGTGCCAGTAGTATGGGACAGGTTAGCAATCAGCCCCAGCATTTT
TRBV7-2	TRBJ2-7	.	.	CASSLSLATYEQYF	TGTGCCAGCAGCCTAAGTCTGGCGACCTACGAGCAGTACTTC
TRBV21-1	TRBJ2-3	.	.	CASSKVAATSTDTQYF	TGTGCCAGCAGCAAAGTAGCAGCTACTAGCACAGATACGCAGTATTTT
TRBV2	TRBJ2-7	.	many	CASSAFGADSGEQYF	TGTGCCAGCAGTGCGTTCGGGGCAGACTCGGGCGAGCAGTACTTC
TRBV20-1	TRBJ2-3	TRBD2	few	CSARGVRAGRTDTQYF	TGCAGTGCTAGAGGCGTAAGAGCGGGACGCACAGATACGCAGTATTTT
TRBV3-1	TRBJ2-7	TRBD2	few	CASSGTSESYEQYF	TGTGCCAGCTCCGGGACTAGCGAGTCCTACGAGCAGTACTTC
TRBV27	TRBJ2-2	.	few	CASSLYPPGQNTGELFF	TGTGCCAGCAGTTTATACCCCCCCGGACAGAACACCGGGGAGCTGTTTTTT
TRBV5-1	TRBJ1-3	.	few	CASSPQGTGNTIYF	TGCGCCAGCAGCCCCCAGGGGACTGGAAACACCATATATTTT
TRBV30	TRBJ2-1	.	few	CAWTQQANEQFF	TGTGCCTGGACTCAACAGGCCAATGAGCAGTTCTTC
TRBV20-1	TRBJ2-1	.	.	CSARAFGEQFF	TGCAGTGCTAGAGCGTTTGGTGAGCAGTTCTTC
TRBV6-2/TRBV6-3	TRBJ2-3	TRBD2	.	CASSSGTSTQYF	TGTGCCAGCAGTTCCGGGACTAGCACTCAGTATTTT
TRBV7-2	TRBJ2-6	.	.	CASSFEGPPVLTF	TGTGCCAGCAGCTTTGAGGGCCCTCCCGTCCTGACTTTC
TRBV18	TRBJ1-6	.	few	CASSPGPLYNSPLHF	TGTGCCAGCTCACCGGGACCTCTCTATAATTCACCCCTCCACTTT
TRBV19	TRBJ1-5	.	few	CASSFLAQGDQPQHF	TGTGCCAGTAGTTTTCTGGCACAGGGTGATCAGCCCCAGCATTTT
TRBV4-3	TRBJ1-2	.	few	CASSQVVSENYGYTF	TGCGCCAGCAGCCAAGTTGTTTCAGAGAACTATGGCTACACCTTC
TRBV9	TRBJ2-5	.	.	CASSEGAQETQYF	TGTGCCAGCAGCGAGGGAGCGCAAGAGACCCAGTACTTC
TRBV9	TRBJ2-5	.	.	CASSVGYQETQYF	TGTGCCAGCAGCGTAGGATACCAAGAGACCCAGTACTTC
TRBV6-1	TRBJ2-7	.	few	CASSDPGRLLKQYF	TGTGCCAGCAGTGACCCGGGACGCTTGTTGAAGCAGTACTTC
TRBV6-2/TRBV6-3	TRBJ1-4	.	.	CASTDQGQGSNEKLFF	TGTGCCAGCACCGATCAGGGGCAGGGTTCTAATGAAAAACTGTTTTTT
TRBV20-1	TRBJ1-6	.	.	CSARSPGSPLHF	TGCAGTGCTAGAAGCCCGGGCTCACCCCTCCACTTT
TRBV30	TRBJ1-1	TRBD1	.	CACTGQGDTEAFF	TGTGCCTGCACGGGACAGGGAGACACTGAAGCTTTCTTT
TRBV7-2	TRBJ2-7	.	few	CASSLGPDRSYEQYF	TGTGCCAGCAGCTTAGGGCCAGATAGGTCCTACGAGCAGTACTTC